This T cell receptor (beta chain) came from a study of T-cell memory formation after mild COVID-19. Looking at the study overall: Each donor largely had its own TCR clusters.

Trimming left V 4 bases short and J 2 bases short, with 14 bases between. From germline, CDR1 is SGHTA and CDR2 FQGNSA. The CDR3 covers 15 residues. TCRdb reprocessed the 5' RACE reads via MiXCR and lists one record per CDR3 protein. Among about half a million distinct CDR3 sequences listed, around a sixth were seen once. The origin of this receptor is an adult woman who had mild COVID-19 (a few samples of this study predate the infection). Cell type and time point are not known. Sequenced material: PBMCs or a T cell subset sorted from them (not recorded which). The chain uses TRBV7-2 and TRBJ1-2, with D maybe TRBD1 (5 bases). In DNA, the CDR3 is TGTGCCAGCAGCTCGGGACCGATAGGAAACTATGGCTACACCTTC. Its translation: CASSSGPIGNYGYTF.